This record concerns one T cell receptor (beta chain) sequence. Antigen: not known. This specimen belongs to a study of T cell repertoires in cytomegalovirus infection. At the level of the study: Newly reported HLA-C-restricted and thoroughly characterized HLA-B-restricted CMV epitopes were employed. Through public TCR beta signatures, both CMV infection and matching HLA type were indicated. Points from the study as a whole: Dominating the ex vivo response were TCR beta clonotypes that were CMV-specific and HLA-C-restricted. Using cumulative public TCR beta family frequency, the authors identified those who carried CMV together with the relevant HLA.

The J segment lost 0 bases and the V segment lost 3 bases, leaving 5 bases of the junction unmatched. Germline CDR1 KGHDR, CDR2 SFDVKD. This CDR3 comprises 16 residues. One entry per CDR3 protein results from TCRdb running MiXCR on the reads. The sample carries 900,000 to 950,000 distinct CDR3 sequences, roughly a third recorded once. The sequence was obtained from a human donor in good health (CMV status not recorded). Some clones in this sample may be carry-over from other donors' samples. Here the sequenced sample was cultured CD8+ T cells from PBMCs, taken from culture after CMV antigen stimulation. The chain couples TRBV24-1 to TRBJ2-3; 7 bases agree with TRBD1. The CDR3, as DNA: TGTGCCACCAGTGATCCTACAGGGGATAGCACAGATACGCAGTATTTT. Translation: CATSDPTGDSTDTQYF.